This TCR beta chain was captured by sequencing in a study of T cells in tuberculosis. Study at large: CD1B tetramers identified T cells specific for mycobacterial lipid GMM. Findings and caveats of the study: Some low-affinity tetramer-binding T cells may be absent from this sample.

After thawing and overnight rest, PBMC were stained with GMM-loaded CD1B tetramer, viability dye and anti-CD3 for sorting. CD1B tetramers were loaded with Rhodococcus equi-derived C32 glucose monomycolate. Before cryopreservation, the sorted PBMC lost their CD14-expressing monocytes. The length of the CDR3 is 14 residues. Germline V lookup: CDR1 SGHNT, CDR2 YYREEE (reference sequence). Trimming took 2 bases from V and 4 from J; bases not matched to a gene: 1. TCR-alpha and TCR-beta chains were sequenced unpaired. The protocol was immunoSEQ multiplex PCR, while the TCRdb copy is restricted to in-frame clones and leaves out a portion. The data hold approximately 88,000 clones, with under 95% observed a single time.

This chain uses TRBV5-4 with TRBJ2-5; 11 nucleotides agree with TRBD2. The sample was CD1b-GMM tetramer-negative cells sorted from PBMCs. This clonotype was sampled from an adult woman with latent tuberculosis. The CDR3 protein is CASSLLAGVETQYF. CDR3 nucleotides: TGTGCCAGCAGCTTACTAGCGGGGGTAGAGACCCAGTACTTC.